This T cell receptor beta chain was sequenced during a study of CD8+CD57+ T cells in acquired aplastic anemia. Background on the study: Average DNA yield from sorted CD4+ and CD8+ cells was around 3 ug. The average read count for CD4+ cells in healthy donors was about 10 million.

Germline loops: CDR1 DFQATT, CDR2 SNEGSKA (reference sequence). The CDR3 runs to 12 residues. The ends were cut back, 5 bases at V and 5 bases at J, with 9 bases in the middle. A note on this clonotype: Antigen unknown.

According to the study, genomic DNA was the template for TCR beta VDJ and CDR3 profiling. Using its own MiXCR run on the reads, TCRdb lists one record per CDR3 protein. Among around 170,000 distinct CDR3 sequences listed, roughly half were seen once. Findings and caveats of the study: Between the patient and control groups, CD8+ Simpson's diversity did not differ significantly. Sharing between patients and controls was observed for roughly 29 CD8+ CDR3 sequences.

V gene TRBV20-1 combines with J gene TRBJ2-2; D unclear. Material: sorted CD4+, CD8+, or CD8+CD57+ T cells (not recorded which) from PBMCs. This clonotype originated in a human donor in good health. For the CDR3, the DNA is TGCAGTGCTCCAGCCCCTACCGGGGAGCTGTTTTTT. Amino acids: CSAPAPTGELFF.